The sequence of this T cell receptor beta chain was determined in a study of shared clonotypes between healthy human individuals. The germline gives CDR1 KGHSH, CDR2 LQKENI. V gave up 2 bases and J gave up 7 bases; unmatched junction bases: 6. The CDR3 contains 16 residues. Data came from immunoSEQ multiplex PCR; TCRdb stores just in-frame clones and leaves some out. Of 2,100,000 or so clones listed, approximately 96% are singletons. The receptor was isolated from a man aged 18 to 29 in good health. The chain combines TRBV18 with TRBJ2-1; 12 bases line up with TRBD2. The sample was naive CD4+ T cells sorted from blood. Subset in this sample: CD45RA+ positively selected. The CDR3 DNA follows: TGTGCCAGCTCACCATTTTCGACTAGCGGGAGTAATGAGCAGTTCTTC. It codes for CASSPFSTSGSNEQFF.